These 6 T cell receptor beta chains share one sample of origin, sequenced in a study of shared clonotypes between healthy human individuals. Sequencing was performed with immunoSEQ multiplex PCR; in TCRdb, only in-frame clones are kept and a portion is missing. Seen here are some 2,500,000 clones, roughly 93% observed once, and the top ten hold approximately 0.37%. Sequencing used naive CD4+ T cells from PBMCs. Documented subset: CD45RA+ positively selected. Receptors originate from a man younger than 35 in good health. Some clones in this sample may be carry-over from other donors' samples.

For this clone: Other DNA sequences from this sample encode an identical CDR3 as well. The chain carries TRBV29-1 and TRBJ2-5, with 9 positions matching TRBD2. CDR1 is SQVTM, CDR2 ANQGSEA, per germline. Trimming took 3 bases from V and 1 from J; bases not matched to a gene: 0. The CDR3 is 13 residues long. The CDR3 protein is CSVEGLAQETQYF. For the CDR3, the DNA is TGCAGCGTTGAGGGACTAGCCCAAGAGACCCAGTACTTC.

The rearrangement uses TRBV27 and TRBJ2-3, with TRBD2 identical over 7 bases. Trimming at V came to 6 bases and at J to 6 bases, leaving 9 bases not matched to a gene. The V gene's germline CDR1 is MNHEY and CDR2 SMNVEV (reference sequence). CDR3 length: 14 residues. The CDR3: CASRGAGSVDTQYF. The CDR3 bases are TGTGCCAGCAGGGGAGCGGGATCGGTCGATACGCAGTATTTT.

This clone was seen a single time. CDR3 bases: TGCAGCGTTGAAGGGGTGAGGGGTGAGCAGTTCTTC. This codes for CSVEGVRGEQFF. V gene TRBV29-1 combines with J gene TRBJ2-1, with D perhaps matching TRBD1 or TRBD2 (5 bases each). Germline V gene sequence: CDR1 SQVTM, CDR2 ANQGSEA. This CDR3 spans 12 amino acids. V was shortened by 1 base and J by 9 bases, with 10 bases between the two germline ends.

Notes on this clone: Other DNA sequences in the sample encode the same CDR3. The genes are TRBV5-1 and TRBJ2-3; TRBD2 agrees at 15 bases. The germline CDR1 and CDR2 sequences are SGHRS and YFSETQ. The length of the CDR3 is 16 residues. The V and J ends lost 3 bases and 3 bases, in that order; junction bases with no gene match: 2. CDR3: CASSSGLAGGTDTQYF. CDR3 bases: TGCGCCAGCAGCTCGGGACTAGCGGGAGGTACAGATACGCAGTATTTT.

The chain employs TRBV5-1 and TRBJ2-7, with D possibly being TRBD1 (7 bases). The CDR3 runs 13 residues. Germline V gives CDR1 SGHRS, CDR2 YFSETQ. Trimming pared 4 bases from V and 5 bases from J, leaving 13 bases between. The CDR3 region is CASSQGGRDEQYF. Written as DNA, the CDR3 is TGCGCCAGCAGCCAGGGGGGCCGGGACGAGCAGTACTTC.

The chain couples TRBV15 to TRBJ1-4, with 8 bases identical to TRBD1. CDR1 and CDR2 (germline): LNHNV, YYDKDF (reference sequence). The CDR3 is made up of 17 amino acids. V gave up 1 base and J gave up 4 bases; unmatched junction bases: 8. Written as DNA, the CDR3 is TGTGCCACCAGCAGAGGCCGGACAGGGCAGAATAATGAAAAACTGTTTTTT. This sequence encodes CATSRGRTGQNNEKLFF.